Listed here are 26 T cell receptor beta chains from one sample, sequenced in a study of blood T cell repertoires in COVID-19. Clones were read by immunoSEQ multiplex PCR, and TCRdb kept only the in-frame ones, dropping some. This sample carries 200,000 to 300,000 clones, around 90% of them seen once, and the ten largest clones take about 0.79%. The sequenced material came from peripheral blood. The receptors originated from a young man with COVID-19, enrolled during active disease.

The chain recombines TRBV27 with TRBJ2-4; the D gene is possibly TRBD1 (6 bases). Trimming left V 5 bases short and J 8 bases short, with 13 bases between. The CDR3 runs to 13 residues. The germline V gene has CDR1 MNHEY and CDR2 SMNVEV (reference sequence). DNA for the CDR3: TGTGCCAGCAGTCCGACACAGGGATACATTCAGTACTTC. This gives the protein CASSPTQGYIQYF.

The rearrangement uses TRBV30 and TRBJ2-2; weak D call: TRBD2 (5 bases). The CDR3 contains 14 residues. CDR1 GTSNPN and CDR2 SVGIG come from the germline V gene (reference sequence). The V and J ends lost 5 bases and 0 bases respectively, with 10 bases between them. This CDR3 reads CAWSDSSNTGELFF. The CDR3, as DNA: TGTGCCTGGTCGGACTCGTCGAACACCGGGGAGCTGTTTTTT.

The chain combines TRBV12-3 or TRBV12-4 with TRBJ1-5; possibly TRBD1 for D (5 bases). Trimming took 3 bases from V and 7 from J, leaving 10 bases between them. This CDR3 spans 13 amino acids. CDR3 in amino acids: CASSFYRGQPQHF. The DNA of the CDR3 is TGTGCCAGCAGTTTTTATAGGGGACAGCCCCAGCATTTT.

The rearrangement joins TRBV27 to TRBJ2-5, with 8 nucleotides matching TRBD1. The germline CDR1 and CDR2 sequences are MNHEY and SMNVEV (reference sequence). J was trimmed by 6 bases and V by 6 bases; bases with no gene match: 9. This CDR3 has 14 residues. The CDR3 sequence: CASSKDRGGKTQYF. The CDR3 bases are TGTGCCAGCAGCAAAGACAGGGGCGGAAAGACCCAGTACTTC.

This clone was seen only once. The chain joins TRBV5-1 to TRBJ2-1, with 9 bases lining up with TRBD1. The germline CDR1 and CDR2 sequences are SGHRS and YFSETQ. This CDR3 has 14 amino acids. J lost 7 bases, V lost 4 bases, and 6 bases had no gene match. CDR3: CASSSDRGGNEQFF. In nucleotides, the CDR3 is TGCGCCAGCAGCAGTGACAGGGGGGGAAATGAGCAGTTCTTC. The full variable domain, rest sourced from reference TRBV5-1 and TRBJ2-1, is KAGVTQTPRYLIKTRGQQVTLSCSPISGHRSVSWYQQTPGQGLQFLFEYFSETQRNKGNFPGRFSGRQFSNSRSEMNVSTLELGDSALYLCASSSDRGGNEQFFGPGTRLTVL.

The chain is built from TRBV6-1 and TRBJ1-5; D is possibly TRBD1 (6 bases). CDR3 length equals 14 residues. Germline CDR1 reads MNHNS; CDR2 reads SASEGT. The germline V and J ends were trimmed by 0 bases and 7 bases, with 10 bases remaining between them. CDR3: CASSEATGRQPQHF. As DNA, the CDR3 is TGTGCCAGCAGTGAAGCGACAGGCCGGCAGCCCCAGCATTTT.

This chain links TRBV14 with TRBJ1-2; D unresolved. CDR1 SGHDN and CDR2 FVKESK come from the germline V gene. CDR3 length: 16 amino acids. Trimming cost V 0 bases and J 2 bases, with 13 bases left between them. In DNA form, the CDR3 reads TGTGCCAGCAGCCAAGATTTTTTTACATCAAACTATGGCTACACCTTC. This codes for CASSQDFFTSNYGYTF.

V gene TRBV27 combines with J gene TRBJ2-7; 9 bases line up with TRBD1. Germline lookup yields CDR1 MNHEY and CDR2 SMNVEV (reference sequence). Trimming at V came to 2 bases and at J to 6 bases, leaving 5 bases not matched to a gene. The CDR3 extends over 14 amino acids. The CDR3 protein is CASSLKDRGIEQYF. CDR3 bases: TGTGCCAGCAGTTTAAAGGACAGGGGCATCGAGCAGTACTTC.

V is TRBV10-3 and J is TRBJ2-5; TRBD2 might be the D (5 bases). The CDR3 length is 13 residues. Germline CDR1 and CDR2: ENHRY and SYGVKD. With 6 bases removed from V and 2 bases from J, the gap between germline ends came to 10 bases. CDR3 residues: CAISPSFQETQYF. The DNA for the CDR3 is TGTGCCATCAGCCCTAGCTTTCAAGAGACCCAGTACTTC.

The chain has TRBV27 and TRBJ1-6; no definite D call. With 2 bases removed from V and 9 bases from J, the gap between germline ends came to 14 bases. The CDR3 consists of 15 residues. Germline values: CDR1 MNHEY, CDR2 SMNVEV (reference sequence). The CDR3 sequence is CASSLAPSSGSPLHF. CDR3 DNA sequence: TGTGCCAGCAGTTTAGCCCCCTCTTCGGGTTCACCCCTCCACTTT.

The V gene is TRBV3-1 (or the pseudogene TRBV3-2), the J gene TRBJ1-2, with 7 bases identical to TRBD1. This CDR3 is built from 14 residues. Germline assignment: CDR1 LGHDT and CDR2 YNNKEL (reference sequence). The V gene end was trimmed by 0 bases and the J gene end by 7 bases; junction bases not matched to a gene: 5. CDR3 sequence (DNA): TGTGCCAGCAGCCAAGAACAGGGGTTGTCTGGCTACACCTTC. Its protein is CASSQEQGLSGYTF.

V and J are TRBV7-9 and TRBJ1-1, with D possibly being TRBD1 (6 bases). The CDR3 spans 15 residues. Germline CDR1 and CDR2: SEHNR and FQNEAQ (reference sequence). Trimming took off 4 bases at V and 1 base at J, with 13 bases between the two ends. CDR3 residues: CASSSRQDPNTEAFF. CDR3 DNA sequence: TGTGCCAGCAGCTCCAGACAGGACCCGAACACTGAAGCTTTCTTT.

This chain links TRBV5-4 with TRBJ1-4; TRBD1 matches 9 bases. The CDR3 contains 15 residues. V lost 1 base, J lost 7 bases, and 5 bases stayed unmatched. Germline V gene sequence: CDR1 SGHNT, CDR2 YYREEE (reference sequence). The CDR3 region has the DNA TGTGCCAGCAGCTTGAGACAGGGGGTTGGTGAAAAACTGTTTTTT. The encoded protein is CASSLRQGVGEKLFF.

This sequence joins TRBV7-2 and TRBJ1-3; D may be TRBD1 (6 bases). The CDR3 spans 15 residues. CDR1 is SGHTA and CDR2 is FQGNSA in the germline V gene. Deletions cut 2 bases from V and 8 bases from J, with 16 bases between. The CDR3 spells CASSLPGAPIDTIYF. CDR3 coding DNA: TGTGCCAGCAGCTTACCAGGGGCGCCGATAGACACCATATATTTT.

The J gene is TRBJ1-5, the V gene TRBV2; 9 bases match TRBD1. The CDR3 is 15 amino acids. V shed 3 bases and J 4 bases; nucleotides not matched to a gene: 4. CDR1 SNHLY and CDR2 FYNNEI come from the germline V gene. CDR3 in amino acids: CASSELGQGNQPQHF. The CDR3 DNA follows: TGTGCCAGCAGTGAGTTGGGACAGGGTAATCAGCCCCAGCATTTT.

The gene calls are TRBV9 and TRBJ2-1, with 8 bases lining up with TRBD2. Germline V lookup: CDR1 SGDLS, CDR2 YYNGEE. The CDR3 is 17 residues long. The J segment lost 0 bases and the V segment lost 4 bases, leaving 9 bases of the junction unmatched. For the CDR3, the DNA is TGTGCCAGCAGCTCCGGAGCGGGGGCCTTCTCCTACAATGAGCAGTTCTTC. Translating gives CASSSGAGAFSYNEQFF.

DNA for the CDR3: TGTGCCAGCAGAGACGACAGGGGCCCTAAGCCCCAGCATTTT. It translates to CASRDDRGPKPQHF. This sequence joins TRBV2 and TRBJ1-5; 8 bases fit TRBD1. Germline CDR1 reads SNHLY; CDR2 reads FYNNEI. The CDR3 runs to 14 residues. V lost 6 bases and J lost 8; bases outside the gene matches: 9.

The J gene is TRBJ2-5, the V gene TRBV7-2; D perhaps matches TRBD2 (5 bases). There are 14 residues in the CDR3. Germline CDR1 is SGHTA and CDR2 is FQGNSA. Trimming left V 7 bases short and J 2 bases short, with 14 bases between. The CDR3 reads CASKTTRVQETQYF. For the CDR3, the DNA is TGTGCCAGCAAAACAACTAGGGTACAAGAGACCCAGTACTTC.

The rearrangement joins TRBV4-1 to TRBJ2-1, with D possibly TRBD1 on 5 matching bases. Germline lookup yields CDR1 MGHRA and CDR2 YSYEKL. Trimming stripped 0 bases from V and 0 bases from J, with 12 bases between. This CDR3 is 17 amino acids long. The CDR3 coding sequence is TGCGCCAGCAGCCAAGATTGGGGCGGCAGCTCCTACAATGAGCAGTTCTTC. Protein product: CASSQDWGGSSYNEQFF.

V and J are TRBV3-1 (or the pseudogene TRBV3-2) and TRBJ1-1, with D hard to call. This CDR3 comprises 13 residues. Looked up from germline, CDR1 is LGHDT and CDR2 is YNNKEL (reference sequence). Trimming pared 3 bases from V and 4 bases from J, leaving 9 bases between. The CDR3 coding sequence is TGTGCCAGCAGCCAGACTGTTGGCACTGAAGCTTTCTTT. This encodes CASSQTVGTEAFF.

A word on this clone: This same CDR3 is encoded by further DNA sequences in the sample. The chain combines TRBV9 with TRBJ1-1; D gene unclear. CDR1 SGDLS and CDR2 YYNGEE come from the germline V gene. This CDR3 spans 14 amino acids. The V and J ends lost 2 bases and 0 bases respectively, with 8 bases between them. As DNA, the CDR3 is TGTGCCAGCAGCGTCGGGGAGGTGAACACTGAAGCTTTCTTT. Encoded protein: CASSVGEVNTEAFF.

The chain recombines TRBV5-5 with TRBJ1-4; no firm D call. The CDR3 spans 16 residues. The V gene lost 2 bases and the J gene lost 0 bases, with 11 bases spanning the gap. Germline-derived CDR1 and CDR2 are SGHKS and YYEKEE (reference sequence). CDR3 DNA sequence: TGTGCCAGCAGCTTTCCCAGCACAGCAACTAATGAAAAACTGTTTTTT. It is translated as CASSFPSTATNEKLFF. The whole variable domain, remainder taken from reference TRBV5-5 and TRBJ1-4, is DAGVTQSPTHLIKTRGQQVTLRCSPISGHKSVSWYQQVLGQGPQFIFQYYEKEERGRGNFPDRFSARQFPNYSSELNVNALLLGDSALYLCASSFPSTATNEKLFFGSGTQLSVL.

The chain combines TRBV6-5 with TRBJ1-2; 7 nucleotides match TRBD1. Germline CDR1 is MNHEY and CDR2 is SVGAGI. Germline trimming cut 4 bases from V and 5 bases from J; bases unmatched to any gene: 10. The CDR3 has 15 amino acids. The CDR3 loop reads CASSLRQGPLYGYTF. The CDR3 nucleotides read TGTGCCAGCAGTTTGCGACAGGGTCCATTATATGGCTACACCTTC.

V usage is TRBV19 and J usage is TRBJ1-5, with TRBD1 identical over 8 bases. CDR1 is LNHDA, CDR2 SQIVND, per germline (reference sequence). J lost 7 bases, V lost 6 bases, and 8 bases had no gene match. This CDR3 spans 14 amino acids. CDR3: CASSYTGGRQPQHF. CDR3 sequence (DNA): TGTGCCAGTAGCTACACAGGGGGAAGGCAGCCCCAGCATTTT. The complete variable domain, with remaining parts taken from reference TRBV19 and TRBJ1-5, reads DGGITQSPKYLFRKEGQNVTLSCEQNLNHDAMYWYRQDPGQGLRLIYYSQIVNDFQKGDIAEGYSVSREKKESFPLTVTSAQKNPTAFYLCASSYTGGRQPQHFGDGTRLSIL.

The genes are TRBV3-1 (or the pseudogene TRBV3-2) and TRBJ1-1; D is undetermined. This CDR3 comprises 13 residues. In germline, CDR1 is LGHDT, CDR2 YNNKEL (reference sequence). V was pared by 4 bases and J by 7 bases, with 13 bases between. The chain's CDR3 is CASSPGGGFEAFF. DNA of the CDR3: TGTGCCAGCAGCCCAGGAGGAGGGTTTGAAGCTTTCTTT.

V gene TRBV25-1 combines with J gene TRBJ1-5, with D possibly being TRBD1 (6 bases). The length of the CDR3 is 16 residues. Germline-derived CDR1 and CDR2 are MGHDK and SYGVNS. V was clipped by 2 bases and J by 5 bases, with 16 bases between them. CDR3 loop: CASSETRGSNDQPQHF. CDR3 nucleotides: TGTGCCAGCAGTGAAACTAGGGGGTCGAATGATCAGCCCCAGCATTTT.